The source of this TCR beta chain is a study of shared clonotypes between healthy human individuals. Germline V CDR1 and CDR2: SGHTA, FQGTGA. V was pared by 5 bases and J by 2 bases, with 16 bases between. The CDR3 is made up of 16 amino acids. TCRdb's copy holds only in-frame clones and misses some; the assay was immunoSEQ multiplex PCR. The sample consists of about 1.1 million clones, approximately 80% of them appearing once. This receptor was identified in a man aged 18 to 30 in good health. Some clones in this sample may be carry-over from other donors' samples. Specimen: memory CD4+ T cells from PBMCs. As to subset: CD45RA-negative fraction. The V gene is TRBV7-3, the J gene TRBJ2-1; D not certain. In DNA form, the CDR3 reads TGTGCCAGCAGCGCGTCCCCCGTCGGAGCCTACAATGAGCAGTTCTTC. It codes for CASSASPVGAYNEQFF.